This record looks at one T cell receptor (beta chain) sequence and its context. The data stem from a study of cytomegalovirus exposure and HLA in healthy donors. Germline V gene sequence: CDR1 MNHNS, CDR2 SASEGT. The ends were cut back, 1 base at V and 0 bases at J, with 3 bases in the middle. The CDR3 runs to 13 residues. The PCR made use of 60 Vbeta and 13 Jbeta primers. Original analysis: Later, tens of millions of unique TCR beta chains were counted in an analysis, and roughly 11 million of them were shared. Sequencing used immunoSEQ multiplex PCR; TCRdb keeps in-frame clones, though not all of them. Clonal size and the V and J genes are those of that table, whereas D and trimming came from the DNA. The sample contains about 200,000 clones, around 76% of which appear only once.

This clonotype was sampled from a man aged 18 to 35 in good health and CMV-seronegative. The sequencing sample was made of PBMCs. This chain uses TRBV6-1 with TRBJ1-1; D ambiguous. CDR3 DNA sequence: TGTGCCAGCAGTGAAGGAGTGAACACTGAAGCTTTCTTT. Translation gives CASSEGVNTEAFF.